Below are 26 T cell receptor beta chains sequenced from a single sample in a study of cytomegalovirus exposure and HLA in healthy donors. This PCR relied on a set of 60 Vbeta primers and 13 Jbeta primers. Some clones are missing from TCRdb's copy, which holds only in-frame ones; the method was immunoSEQ multiplex PCR. The table has 95,000 to 150,000 clones, around 76% seen once. Material: PBMCs. The source of these receptors is a man aged 60 to 75 in good health and CMV-seropositive.

The genes are TRBV18 and TRBJ1-5; perhaps TRBD1 as D (5 bases). The germline CDR1 and CDR2 sequences are KGHSH and LQKENI. There are 15 residues in the CDR3. V shed 5 bases and J shed 0 bases, with 11 bases lying between them. The CDR3 nucleotides read TGTGCCAGCTCATCGGGGGGTTATAGCAATCAGCCCCAGCATTTT. Amino acid sequence: CASSSGGYSNQPQHF.

This clone is a singleton in its sample. The CDR3 bases are TGCGCCAGCAGCTTGCTGGACAGGGAAAGGGAGAACTATGGCTACACCTTC. Amino acids: CASSLLDRERENYGYTF. The chain combines TRBV5-1 with TRBJ1-2; 8 nucleotides line up with TRBD1. This CDR3 is 17 amino acids long. Trimming cost V 1 base and J 2 bases; bases outside gene matches: 10. Germline lookup yields CDR1 SGHRS and CDR2 YFSETQ. Supplemented by reference TRBV5-1 and TRBJ1-2, the full variable domain reads KAGVTQTPRYLIKTRGQQVTLSCSPISGHRSVSWYQQTPGQGLQFLFEYFSETQRNKGNFPGRFSGRQFSNSRSEMNVSTLELGDSALYLCASSLLDRERENYGYTFGSGTRLTVV.

Only one count was recorded for this clone. The chain is built from TRBV11-2 and TRBJ1-3; 7 nucleotides agree with TRBD1. Germline V gives CDR1 SGHAT, CDR2 FQNNGV. V shed 4 bases, J shed 0 bases, and the junction held 6 bases outside the gene matches. The CDR3 has 16 residues. CDR3 in DNA: TGTGCCAGCAGCTCGTCGGGACAGCTCTCTGGAAACACCATATATTTT. Protein sequence: CASSSSGQLSGNTIYF.

The chain is built from TRBV5-1 and TRBJ2-7; TRBD2 aligns across 7 bases. Germline V gives CDR1 SGHRS, CDR2 YFSETQ. V dropped 3 bases and J dropped 6; count of bases not matched to a gene: 15. The CDR3 length is 16 residues. CDR3 region: CASSSNLGTTFGEQYF. The CDR3 DNA is TGCGCCAGCAGCTCTAATCTAGGGACTACCTTCGGCGAGCAGTACTTC.

The gene calls are TRBV7-3 and TRBJ2-6; D is ambiguous. The germline gives CDR1 SGHTA, CDR2 FQGTGA. The CDR3 length is 18 residues. V lost 1 base to trimming and J lost 0 bases, with 13 bases between them. This chain's CDR3 is CASSLKSTATSGANVLTF. CDR3 nucleotide sequence: TGTGCCAGCAGCTTAAAGAGCACAGCCACCTCTGGGGCCAACGTCCTGACTTTC.

The V and J genes are TRBV6-1 and TRBJ1-1, with D maybe TRBD1 (6 bases). The CDR3 is 16 amino acids. Deletions cut 3 bases from V and 0 bases from J, with 14 bases between. CDR1 and CDR2 (germline): MNHNS, SASEGT. As DNA, the CDR3 is TGTGCCAGCAGTGATTACCGGGGGGCCATGAACACTGAAGCTTTCTTT. Its protein is CASSDYRGAMNTEAFF.

The V gene is TRBV28, the J gene TRBJ2-1, with D possibly being TRBD1 (7 bases). Germline V gene lookup returns CDR1 MDHEN and CDR2 SYDVKM. This CDR3 is built from 14 residues. V was cut by 5 bases and J by 8 bases, with 16 bases left in between. In DNA, the CDR3 is TGTGCCAGCAGTCCTTCGACAGGGAGGCATGAGCAGTTCTTC. This translates into CASSPSTGRHEQFF.

In this sample, this clone turned up a few times. The chain carries TRBV28 and TRBJ1-3; tentative D call: TRBD1 (5 bases). Germline assignment: CDR1 MDHEN and CDR2 SYDVKM. The CDR3 sequence is 17 residues long. The ends were cut back, 2 bases at V and 0 bases at J, with 14 bases in the middle. The CDR3 reads CASSLAGYRLSGNTIYF. CDR3 nucleotide sequence: TGTGCCAGCAGTTTAGCAGGGTACCGACTCTCTGGAAACACCATATATTTT. Filled out from reference TRBV28 and TRBJ1-3, the complete variable domain reads DVKVTQSSRYLVKRTGEKVFLECVQDMDHENMFWYRQDPGLGLRLIYFSYDVKMKEKGDIPEGYSVSREKKERFSLILESASTNQTSMYLCASSLAGYRLSGNTIYFGEGSWLTVV.

The J gene is TRBJ2-3, the V gene TRBV11-3, with TRBD1 matching over 7 bases. V dropped 4 bases and J dropped 6; count of bases not matched to a gene: 10. The CDR3 runs to 15 residues. CDR1 SGHNT and CDR2 YENEEA come from the germline V gene. CDR3 DNA: TGTGCCAGCAGCTCCGCCCCCCAGACAGGGGATACGCAGTATTTT. Translation: CASSSAPQTGDTQYF.

The genes are TRBV5-1 and TRBJ2-3, with D possibly matching TRBD2 (6 bases). Germline lookup yields CDR1 SGHRS and CDR2 YFSETQ. The CDR3 loop spans 14 amino acids. Trimming took off 3 bases at V and 6 bases at J, with 14 bases between the two ends. CDR3 in amino acids: CASSSERVFDTQYF. DNA for the CDR3: TGCGCCAGCAGCTCCGAGCGGGTCTTCGATACGCAGTATTTT.

This clone turned up a few times. Germline is not matched at one junction end, which may reflect a read error. The chain joins TRBV15 to TRBJ2-6; TRBD1 agrees at 8 bases. Germline lookup yields CDR1 LNHNV and CDR2 YYDKDF (reference sequence). This CDR3 has 15 amino acids. This CDR3 is CATSRDRAGANGLTF. The CDR3 nucleotides read TGTGCCACCAGCAGGGACAGGGCTGGGGCCAACGGCCTGACTTTC.

This clone was detected only once. The rearrangement joins TRBV5-1 to TRBJ1-2; TRBD1 might be the D (5 bases). The CDR3 is made up of 14 amino acids. Trimming stripped 3 bases from V and 4 bases from J, with 13 bases between. Germline V gene sequence: CDR1 SGHRS, CDR2 YFSETQ. The chain's CDR3 is CASSSDGGPYGYTF. CDR3 nucleotides: TGCGCCAGCAGCTCCGACGGGGGTCCCTATGGCTACACCTTC. Combining the CDR3 with reference TRBV5-1 and TRBJ1-2 gives the whole variable domain KAGVTQTPRYLIKTRGQQVTLSCSPISGHRSVSWYQQTPGQGLQFLFEYFSETQRNKGNFPGRFSGRQFSNSRSEMNVSTLELGDSALYLCASSSDGGPYGYTFGSGTRLTVV.

This chain joins TRBV7-3 and TRBJ2-1; 14 nucleotides agree with TRBD2. Trimming removed 4 bases from V and 9 bases from J; junction bases left unmatched: 8. Germline assignment: CDR1 SGHTA and CDR2 FQGTGA. The CDR3 contains 16 residues. The CDR3 region is CASSSTGTSGGSEQFF. Written as DNA, the CDR3 is TGTGCCAGCAGCTCGACCGGGACTAGCGGGGGTTCTGAGCAGTTCTTC.

The gene calls are TRBV2 and TRBJ1-2, with D perhaps TRBD1 (5 bases). V dropped 1 base and J dropped 4 bases, with 13 bases sitting between them. CDR1 is SNHLY and CDR2 is FYNNEI in the germline V gene. This CDR3 comprises 15 residues. The CDR3 spells CASSEGRGDLYGYTF. The CDR3 DNA sequence: TGTGCCAGCAGTGAAGGGCGGGGGGACCTCTATGGCTACACCTTC.

Only a few counts were recorded for this clone. This chain links TRBV4-1 with TRBJ1-6, with D possibly matching TRBD1 (6 bases). The CDR3 is 16 amino acids. Looked up from germline, CDR1 is MGHRA and CDR2 is YSYEKL. V was cut by 4 bases and J by 8 bases, with 18 bases left in between. The CDR3, as DNA: TGCGCCAGCAGCCGGGGGGGAGGGACACTAGATTCACCCCTCCACTTT. This translates into CASSRGGGTLDSPLHF.

The J gene is TRBJ2-5, the V gene TRBV18, with 14 nucleotides matching TRBD2. This CDR3 has 16 residues. Per germline, CDR1 KGHSH and CDR2 LQKENI. J was trimmed by 1 base and V by 5 bases; bases with no gene match: 3. DNA of the CDR3: TGTGCCAGCTCATCGACTAGCGGGGGGGGCCAAGAGACCCAGTACTTC. Translating it yields CASSSTSGGGQETQYF.

The J gene is TRBJ2-3, the V gene TRBV5-1; D perhaps matches TRBD1 (6 bases). Germline V gives CDR1 SGHRS, CDR2 YFSETQ. The CDR3 has 15 residues. The V end was cut by 3 bases, the J end by 6 bases, with 17 bases between. The CDR3 spells CASSSLQGSGDTQYF. In DNA form, the CDR3 reads TGCGCCAGCAGCTCTCTACAGGGCTCGGGGGATACGCAGTATTTT.

V usage is TRBV4-1 and J usage is TRBJ2-3; TRBD1 matches 9 bases. Trimming took 3 bases from V and 6 from J; bases not matched to a gene: 10. Germline V gene sequence: CDR1 MGHRA, CDR2 YSYEKL. The CDR3 loop spans 16 amino acids. The CDR3 DNA sequence: TGCGCCAGCAGCCAGGAGGGACAGGGAAGGGGTGATACGCAGTATTTT. Its protein product is CASSQEGQGRGDTQYF.

The sample holds a few counts of this clone. This chain joins TRBV9 and TRBJ1-1; D not resolved. V dropped 0 bases and J dropped 0 bases, with 12 bases sitting between them. CDR1 and CDR2 from the germline V gene are SGDLS and YYNGEE. The CDR3 totals 16 residues. The chain's CDR3 is CASSVVGVGVNTEAFF. In nucleotides, the CDR3 is TGTGCCAGCAGCGTAGTCGGGGTCGGTGTGAACACTGAAGCTTTCTTT.

For the CDR3, the DNA is TGTGCCAGCAGCCCTCAGCAAATGGGGGCGGTAAATACGCAGTATTTT. Translated, it gives CASSPQQMGAVNTQYF. V and J are TRBV7-8 and TRBJ2-3; weak D call: TRBD1 (6 bases). V was shortened by 5 bases and J by 7 bases, with 22 bases between the two germline ends. This CDR3 is built from 16 residues. CDR1 SGHVS and CDR2 FQNEAQ come from the germline V gene.

CDR3 bases: TGTGCCAGCACAACTGGGACAGGGATGCCCCAGCATTTT. As protein: CASTTGTGMPQHF. V gene TRBV27 combines with J gene TRBJ1-5, with 9 positions matching TRBD1. The CDR3 spans 13 residues. The germline CDR1 and CDR2 sequences are MNHEY and SMNVEV (reference sequence). Unmatched junction bases numbered 7, after V lost 7 bases and J lost 9 bases.

The chain employs TRBV5-6 and TRBJ2-1; 9 positions agree with TRBD1. The V gene end was trimmed by 0 bases and the J gene end by 4 bases; junction bases not matched to a gene: 2. The CDR3 runs 15 residues. Per germline, CDR1 SGHDT and CDR2 YYEEEE. The CDR3 sequence is CASSLADRGYNEQFF. CDR3 sequence (DNA): TGTGCCAGCAGCTTGGCGGACAGGGGTTACAATGAGCAGTTCTTC.

J is TRBJ2-7 and V is TRBV7-9, with a tentative D call TRBD2 (6 bases). The CDR3 loop spans 13 amino acids. The V and J ends lost 1 base and 7 bases respectively, with 11 bases between them. Germline V gene sequence: CDR1 SEHNR, CDR2 FQNEAQ (reference sequence). CDR3: CASSLEAGIEQYF. The CDR3 DNA follows: TGTGCCAGCAGCTTAGAGGCGGGAATAGAGCAGTACTTC.

This clone occurred once. The chain is built from TRBV7-3 and TRBJ2-3; maybe TRBD1 (6 bases). Germline loops: CDR1 SGHTA, CDR2 FQGTGA. The CDR3 spans 16 residues. V dropped 5 bases and J dropped 3 bases, with 18 bases sitting between them. CDR3 DNA: TGTGCCAGCAGCCTGGGGGCCCACCTGAGGACAGATACGCAGTATTTT. Translated, it gives CASSLGAHLRTDTQYF.

This clone showed up just a few times. This chain links TRBV28 with TRBJ2-5; D is possibly TRBD2 (6 bases). Per germline, CDR1 MDHEN and CDR2 SYDVKM. V was trimmed by 4 bases and J by 11 bases, leaving 11 bases between them. This CDR3 is 11 amino acids long. The CDR3 nucleotides are TGTGCCAGCAGTTCTAGGGAGGAGCAGTACTTC. Protein: CASSSREEQYF.

This rearrangement joins TRBV15 to TRBJ1-5, with 9 bases lining up with TRBD1. With V trimmed by 5 bases and J by 7 bases, 6 bases remained unmatched. The germline V gene encodes CDR1 LNHNV and CDR2 YYDKDF (reference sequence). This CDR3 has 14 amino acids. The CDR3, as DNA: TGTGCCACCAGCTCAGACAGGGGGAAGCAGCCCCAGCATTTT. Protein: CATSSDRGKQPQHF.